This T cell receptor beta chain originates from a study of tumor and adjacent non-tumor tissue in lung cancer. Study-wide points: Normal lung showed higher cumulative top 100 clone frequency than tumor. Shorter survival was associated with higher TCR diversity in tumors.

Three rounds of nested PCR, following a modified ARM-PCR protocol, produced the TCRbeta library. One entry per CDR3 protein, called by TCRdb with MiXCR from the multiplex PCR reads. The sample carries 65,000 to 85,000 distinct CDR3 sequences, 75% to 85% recorded once. The template was RNA from unsorted bulk tissue. This non-tumor lung sample came from over 3 cm beyond the tumor edge. This clonotype was seen repeatedly, ten times or more. The antigen is unknown. This CDR3 has 14 amino acids. The V gene's germline CDR1 is SGHRS and CDR2 YFSETQ. Between the trimmed V and J ends, which lost 4 bases and 6 bases, there was a span of 14 bases.

The source of this sequence is a man in his fifties or sixties with non-small cell lung cancer. Material: distant non-tumor lung tissue. The chain carries TRBV5-1 and TRBJ2-4, with D perhaps given as TRBD1 or TRBD2 (5 bases each). CDR3 DNA: TGCGCCAGCAGCCAGGACGGGACCTCAAACATTCAGTACTTC. Translating it yields CASSQDGTSNIQYF.